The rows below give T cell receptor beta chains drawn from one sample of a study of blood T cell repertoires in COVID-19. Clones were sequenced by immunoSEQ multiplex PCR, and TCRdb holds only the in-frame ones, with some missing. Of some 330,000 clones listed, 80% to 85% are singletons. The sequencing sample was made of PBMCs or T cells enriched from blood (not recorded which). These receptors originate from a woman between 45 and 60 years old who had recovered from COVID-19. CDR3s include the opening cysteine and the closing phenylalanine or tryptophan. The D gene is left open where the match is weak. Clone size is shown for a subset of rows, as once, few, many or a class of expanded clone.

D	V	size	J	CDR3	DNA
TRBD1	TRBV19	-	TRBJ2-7	CASRPGQGAYEQYF	TGTGCCAGTAGGCCGGGACAGGGAGCCTACGAGCAGTACTTC
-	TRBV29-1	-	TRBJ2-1	CSVDRDWNYNEQFF	TGCAGCGTTGACCGGGACTGGAACTACAATGAGCAGTTCTTC
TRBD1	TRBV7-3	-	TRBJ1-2	CASSYTGGDGGYTF	TGTGCCAGCAGCTACACAGGGGGTGACGGGGGCTACACCTTC
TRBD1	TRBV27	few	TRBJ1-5	CASSPGTVSNQPQHF	TGTGCCAGCAGCCCCGGGACAGTTAGCAATCAGCCCCAGCATTTT
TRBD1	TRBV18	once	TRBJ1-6	CASSQRTGDNSPLHF	TGTGCCAGCTCCCAGAGGACAGGGGATAATTCACCCCTCCACTTT
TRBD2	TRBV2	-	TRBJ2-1	CASSGGLAGYNEQFF	TGTGCCAGCAGTGGGGGACTAGCGGGATACAATGAGCAGTTCTTC
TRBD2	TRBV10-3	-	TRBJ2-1	CAISGLAGEYNEQFF	TGTGCCATCAGTGGACTAGCGGGGGAATACAATGAGCAGTTCTTC
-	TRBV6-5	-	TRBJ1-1	CASTAYTGAGTEAFF	TGTGCCAGCACCGCCTACACAGGCGCCGGCACTGAAGCTTTCTTT
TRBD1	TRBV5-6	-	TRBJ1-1	CASSSDRGRTSEAFF	TGTGCCAGCAGCTCCGACAGGGGACGAACCTCTGAAGCTTTCTTT
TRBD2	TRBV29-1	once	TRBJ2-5	CSGGEGQETQYF	TGCAGCGGAGGGGAGGGACAAGAGACCCAGTACTTC
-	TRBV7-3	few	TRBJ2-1	CASSSSSGYNEQFF	TGTGCCAGCAGCTCATCATCGGGGTACAATGAGCAGTTCTTC
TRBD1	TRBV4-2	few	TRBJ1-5	CASSHATGGGQPQHF	TGTGCCAGCAGCCACGCCACAGGGGGCGGTCAGCCCCAGCATTTT
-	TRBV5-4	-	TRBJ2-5	CASSLRGGRAKETQYF	TGTGCCAGCAGCTTGCGCGGAGGACGGGCCAAAGAGACCCAGTACTTC
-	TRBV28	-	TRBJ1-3	CASSLSLPLSGNTIYF	TGTGCCAGCAGTTTATCACTCCCCCTCTCTGGAAACACCATATATTTT
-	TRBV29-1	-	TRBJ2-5	CSVVARGPSPQYF	TGCAGCGTTGTCGCCAGGGGACCTTCGCCCCAGTACTTC
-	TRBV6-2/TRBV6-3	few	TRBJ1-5	CASSSGTYNQPQHF	TGTGCCAGCAGTTCCGGGACATACAATCAGCCCCAGCATTTT
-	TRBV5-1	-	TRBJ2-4	CASSAGMLAKNIQYF	TGCGCCAGCAGCGCAGGGATGCTAGCCAAAAACATTCAGTACTTC
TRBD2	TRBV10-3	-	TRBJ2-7	CAISESTPGGTYEQYF	TGTGCCATCAGTGAGTCGACACCGGGAGGGACCTACGAGCAGTACTTC
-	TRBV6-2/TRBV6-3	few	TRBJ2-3	CASSYRGHVSTDTQYF	TGTGCCAGCAGTTACCGGGGACATGTTAGCACAGATACGCAGTATTTT
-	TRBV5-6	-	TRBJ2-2	CASSLGLVGTGELFF	TGTGCCAGCAGCTTGGGGCTAGTTGGCACCGGGGAGCTGTTTTTT
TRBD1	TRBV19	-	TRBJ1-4	CASSSGGGAEKLFF	TGTGCCAGTAGTAGTGGAGGGGGCGCTGAAAAACTGTTTTTT
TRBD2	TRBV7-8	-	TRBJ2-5	CATGLLAETQYF	TGTGCCACGGGACTACTCGCGGAGACCCAGTACTTC